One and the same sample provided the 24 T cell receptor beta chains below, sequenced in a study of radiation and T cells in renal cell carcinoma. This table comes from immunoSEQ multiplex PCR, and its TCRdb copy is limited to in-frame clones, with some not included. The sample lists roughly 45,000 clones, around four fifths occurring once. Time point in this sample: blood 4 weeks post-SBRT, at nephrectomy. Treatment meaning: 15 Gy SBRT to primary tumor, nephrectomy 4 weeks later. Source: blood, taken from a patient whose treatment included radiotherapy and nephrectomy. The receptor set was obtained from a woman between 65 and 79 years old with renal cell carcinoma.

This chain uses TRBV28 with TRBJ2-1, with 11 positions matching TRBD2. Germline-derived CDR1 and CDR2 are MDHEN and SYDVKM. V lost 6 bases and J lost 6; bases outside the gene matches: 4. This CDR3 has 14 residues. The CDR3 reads CASSQTSGSNEQFF. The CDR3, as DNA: TGTGCCAGCAGCCAAACTAGCGGGAGCAATGAGCAGTTCTTC.

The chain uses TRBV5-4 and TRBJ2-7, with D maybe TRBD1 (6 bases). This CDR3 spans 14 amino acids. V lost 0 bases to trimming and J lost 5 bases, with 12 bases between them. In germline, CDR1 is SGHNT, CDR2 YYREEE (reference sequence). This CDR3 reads CASSLGRYRDEQYF. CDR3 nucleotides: TGTGCCAGCAGCTTGGGTCGCTACAGGGACGAGCAGTACTTC.

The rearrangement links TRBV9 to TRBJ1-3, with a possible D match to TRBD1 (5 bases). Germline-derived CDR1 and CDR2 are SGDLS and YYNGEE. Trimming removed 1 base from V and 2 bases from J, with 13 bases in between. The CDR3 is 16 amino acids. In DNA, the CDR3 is TGTGCCAGCAGCGTAAGCGTAAGGGGCACTGGAAACACCATATATTTT. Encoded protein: CASSVSVRGTGNTIYF. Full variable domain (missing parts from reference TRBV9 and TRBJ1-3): DSGVTQTPKHLITATGQRVTLRCSPRSGDLSVYWYQQSLDQGLQFLIQYYNGEERAKGNILERFSAQQFPDLHSELNLSSLELGDSALYFCASSVSVRGTGNTIYFGEGSWLTVV.

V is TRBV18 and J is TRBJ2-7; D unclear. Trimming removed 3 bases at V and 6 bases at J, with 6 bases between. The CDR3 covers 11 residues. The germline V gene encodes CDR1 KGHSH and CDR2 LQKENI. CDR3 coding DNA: TGTGCCAGCTCACCGAGTGGCGAGCAGTACTTC. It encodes CASSPSGEQYF.

CDR3 bases: TGTGCCAGCAGCTGGGGGACCGGATCCTACGAGCAGTACTTC. It specifies CASSWGTGSYEQYF. The chain combines TRBV5-6 with TRBJ2-5; D assignment may be TRBD1 or TRBD2 (5 bases each). The J call is in doubt because the DNA end fits TRBJ2-7 better. Germline lookup yields CDR1 SGHDT and CDR2 YYEEEE. There are 14 residues in the CDR3.

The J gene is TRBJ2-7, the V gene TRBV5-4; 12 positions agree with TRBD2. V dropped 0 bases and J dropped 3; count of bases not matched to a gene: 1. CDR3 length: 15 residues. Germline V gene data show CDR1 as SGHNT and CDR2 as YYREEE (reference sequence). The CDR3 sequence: CASSLGLAGVYEQYF. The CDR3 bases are TGTGCCAGCAGCTTGGGACTAGCGGGAGTCTACGAGCAGTACTTC.

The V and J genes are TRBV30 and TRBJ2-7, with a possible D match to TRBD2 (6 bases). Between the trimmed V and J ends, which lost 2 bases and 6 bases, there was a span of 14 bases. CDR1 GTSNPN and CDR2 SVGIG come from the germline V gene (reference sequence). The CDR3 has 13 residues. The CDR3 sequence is CAWSWAVGGEQYF. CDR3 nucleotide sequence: TGTGCCTGGAGTTGGGCAGTGGGGGGCGAGCAGTACTTC.

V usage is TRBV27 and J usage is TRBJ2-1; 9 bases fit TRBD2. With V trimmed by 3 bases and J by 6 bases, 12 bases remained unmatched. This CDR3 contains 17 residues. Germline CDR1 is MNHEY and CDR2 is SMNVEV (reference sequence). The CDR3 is CASSFHDSGSGINEQFF. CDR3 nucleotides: TGTGCCAGCAGTTTCCACGATAGCGGGAGCGGTATCAATGAGCAGTTCTTC.

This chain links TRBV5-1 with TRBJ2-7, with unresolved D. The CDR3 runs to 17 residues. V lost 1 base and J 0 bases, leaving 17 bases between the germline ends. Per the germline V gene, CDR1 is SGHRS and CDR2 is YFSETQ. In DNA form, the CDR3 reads TGCGCCAGCAGCTTGTCCCCGCAGAAGATCAGCTCCTACGAGCAGTACTTC. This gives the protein CASSLSPQKISSYEQYF.

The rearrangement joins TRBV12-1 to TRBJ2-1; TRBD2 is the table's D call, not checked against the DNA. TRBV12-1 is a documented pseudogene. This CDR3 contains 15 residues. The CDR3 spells CASSSRLAGDHEQFF. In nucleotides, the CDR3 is TGTGCCAGCAGCTCTCGTCTAGCGGGAGACCATGAGCAGTTCTTC.

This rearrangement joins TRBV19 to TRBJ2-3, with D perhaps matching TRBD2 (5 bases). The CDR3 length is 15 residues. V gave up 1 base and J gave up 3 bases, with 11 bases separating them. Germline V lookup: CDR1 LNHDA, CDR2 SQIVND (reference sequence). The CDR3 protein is CASSIAGLGTDTQYF. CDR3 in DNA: TGTGCCAGTAGTATAGCGGGGTTGGGGACAGATACGCAGTATTTT.

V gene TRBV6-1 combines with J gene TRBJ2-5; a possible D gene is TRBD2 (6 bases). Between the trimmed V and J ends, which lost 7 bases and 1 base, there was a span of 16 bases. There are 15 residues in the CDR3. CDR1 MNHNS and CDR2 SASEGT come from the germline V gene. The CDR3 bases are TGTGCCAGCACCTTGAATTGGGGGGTCCAAGAGACCCAGTACTTC. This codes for CASTLNWGVQETQYF.

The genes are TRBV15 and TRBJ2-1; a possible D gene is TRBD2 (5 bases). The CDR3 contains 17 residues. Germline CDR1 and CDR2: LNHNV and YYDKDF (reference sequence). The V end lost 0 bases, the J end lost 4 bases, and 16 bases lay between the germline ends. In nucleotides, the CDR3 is TGTGCCACCAGCAGAGAGAGTTGGGCTAGCCGGTACAATGAGCAGTTCTTC. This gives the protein CATSRESWASRYNEQFF.

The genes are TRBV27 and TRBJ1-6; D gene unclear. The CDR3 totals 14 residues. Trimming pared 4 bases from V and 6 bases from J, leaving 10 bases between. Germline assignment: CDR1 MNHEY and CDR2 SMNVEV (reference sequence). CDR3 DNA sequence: TGTGCCAGCAGTTACGGCAGAAGTAATTCACCCCTCCACTTT. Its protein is CASSYGRSNSPLHF.

In DNA, the CDR3 is TGTGCCAGCAGCCTATGGACAGGGGCCACCGGGGAGCTGTTTTTT. Translation: CASSLWTGATGELFF. V gene TRBV7-9 combines with J gene TRBJ2-2; 9 positions match TRBD1. Unmatched junction bases numbered 5, after V lost 5 bases and J lost 4 bases. From germline, CDR1 is SEHNR and CDR2 FQNEAQ (reference sequence). The CDR3 spans 15 residues.

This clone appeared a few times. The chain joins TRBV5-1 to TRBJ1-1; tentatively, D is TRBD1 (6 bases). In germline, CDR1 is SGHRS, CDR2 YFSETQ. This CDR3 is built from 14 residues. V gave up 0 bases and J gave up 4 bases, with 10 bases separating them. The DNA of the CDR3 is TGCGCCAGCAGCTTGGAGGTAGGGGGCACTGAAGCTTTCTTT. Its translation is CASSLEVGGTEAFF.

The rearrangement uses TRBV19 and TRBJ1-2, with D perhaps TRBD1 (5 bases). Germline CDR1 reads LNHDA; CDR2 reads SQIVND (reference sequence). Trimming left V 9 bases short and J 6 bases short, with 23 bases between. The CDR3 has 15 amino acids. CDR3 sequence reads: CASRNHDRMVDGYTF. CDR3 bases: TGTGCCAGCCGTAATCACGACAGAATGGTGGATGGCTACACCTTC.

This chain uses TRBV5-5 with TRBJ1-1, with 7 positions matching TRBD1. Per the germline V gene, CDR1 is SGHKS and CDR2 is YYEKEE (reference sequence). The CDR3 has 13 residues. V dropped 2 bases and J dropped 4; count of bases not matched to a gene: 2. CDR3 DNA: TGTGCCAGCAGCTTACAGGGGAGCACTGAAGCTTTCTTT. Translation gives CASSLQGSTEAFF.

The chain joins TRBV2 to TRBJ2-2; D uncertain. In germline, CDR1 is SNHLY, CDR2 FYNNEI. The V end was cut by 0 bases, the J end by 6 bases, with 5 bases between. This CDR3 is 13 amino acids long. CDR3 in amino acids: CASSEASPGELFF. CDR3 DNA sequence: TGTGCCAGCAGTGAAGCGAGCCCCGGGGAGCTGTTTTTT.

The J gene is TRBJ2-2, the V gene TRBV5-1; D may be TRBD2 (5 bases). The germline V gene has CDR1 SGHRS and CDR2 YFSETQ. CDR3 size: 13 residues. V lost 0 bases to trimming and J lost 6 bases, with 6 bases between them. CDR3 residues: CASSLGRPGELFF. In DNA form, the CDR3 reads TGCGCCAGCAGCTTGGGGAGGCCCGGGGAGCTGTTTTTT. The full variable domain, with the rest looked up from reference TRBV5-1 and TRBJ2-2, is KAGVTQTPRYLIKTRGQQVTLSCSPISGHRSVSWYQQTPGQGLQFLFEYFSETQRNKGNFPGRFSGRQFSNSRSEMNVSTLELGDSALYLCASSLGRPGELFFGEGSRLTVL.

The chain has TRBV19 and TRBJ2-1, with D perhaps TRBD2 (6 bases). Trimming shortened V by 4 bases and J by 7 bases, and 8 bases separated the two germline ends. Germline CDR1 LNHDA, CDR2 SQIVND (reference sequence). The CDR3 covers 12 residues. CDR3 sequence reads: CASSNSGNEQFF. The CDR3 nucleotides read TGTGCCAGTAGTAATAGCGGAAATGAGCAGTTCTTC.

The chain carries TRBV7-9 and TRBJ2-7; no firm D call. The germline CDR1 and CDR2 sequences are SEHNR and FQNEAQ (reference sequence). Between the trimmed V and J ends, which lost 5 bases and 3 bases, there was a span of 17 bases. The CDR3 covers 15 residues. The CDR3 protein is CASSHPLGTGYEQYF. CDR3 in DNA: TGTGCCAGCAGCCACCCACTGGGAACGGGCTACGAGCAGTACTTC.

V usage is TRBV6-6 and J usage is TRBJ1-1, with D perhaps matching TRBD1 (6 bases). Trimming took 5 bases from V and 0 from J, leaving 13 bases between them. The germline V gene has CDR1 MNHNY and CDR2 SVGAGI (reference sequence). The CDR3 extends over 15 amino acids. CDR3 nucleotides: TGTGCCAGCAGTACAGGCCGGACAGTGAACACTGAAGCTTTCTTT. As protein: CASSTGRTVNTEAFF.

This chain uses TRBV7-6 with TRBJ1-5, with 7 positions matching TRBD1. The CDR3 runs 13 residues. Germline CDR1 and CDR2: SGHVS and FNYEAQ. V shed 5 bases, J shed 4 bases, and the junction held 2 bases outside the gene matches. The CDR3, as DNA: TGTGCCAGCAGCGAGGGACAGAATCAGCCCCAGCATTTT. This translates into CASSEGQNQPQHF.